This TCR beta chain is from a study of blood T cell repertoires in COVID-19. Overall study: COVID-19 samples, acute and convalescent, were from the United States, Italy and Spain.

CDR3 length: 14 residues. V lost 3 bases to trimming and J lost 2 bases; unmatched junction nucleotides: 3. CDR1 and CDR2 (germline): SNHLY, FYNNEI. TCRdb keeps only in-frame clones here, not all; method: immunoSEQ multiplex PCR. The profile covers about 250,000 clones, with about 80% appearing a single time and around 3.5% taken by the ten largest. Living in about two dozen US areas, the participants were between roughly 18 and 90 years of age. Sequences were obtained from PBMCs or T cells enriched from blood (not recorded which). The TCR was taken from a woman aged 40 to 49 who had been exposed to COVID-19. The genes are TRBV2 and TRBJ2-7; the match to TRBD1 covers 8 bases. This CDR3 reads CASSERTGPYEQYF. As DNA, the CDR3 is TGTGCCAGCAGTGAGAGGACAGGGCCCTACGAGCAGTACTTC.